This T cell receptor beta chain was obtained from a study of T-cell memory formation after mild COVID-19. CDR1 is SGHDT and CDR2 is YYEEEE in the germline V gene. CDR3 length: 17 residues. Trimming cost V 6 bases and J 0 bases, with 21 bases left between them. One entry per CDR3 protein results from TCRdb running MiXCR on the 5' RACE reads. The sample includes about 470,000 distinct CDR3 sequences, around a quarter of them seen just once. This clonotype was seen more than once but under ten times. The TCR sequence derives from an adult woman who had mild COVID-19 (a few samples of this study predate the infection). Cell type and time point are not known. The chain carries TRBV5-6 and TRBJ1-1; D is perhaps TRBD1 (6 bases). The material sequenced was PBMCs or a T cell subset sorted from them (not recorded which). The CDR3 nucleotides read TGTGCCAGCACCAAAGAGAGGACAGCAGGCATGAACACTGAAGCTTTCTTT. Residues: CASTKERTAGMNTEAFF.